The T cell receptor (beta chain) described here comes from a study of shared clonotypes between healthy human individuals. CD4+ cells underwent separation, giving CD45RA+ naive and CD45RA-negative memory subsets. CDR3 length equals 19 residues. Germline CDR1 reads SGHAT; CDR2 reads FQNNGV. J was trimmed by 0 bases and V by 7 bases; bases with no gene match: 15. Note on this clone: The antigen remains unidentified.

Whole-study findings and limits: Memory subsets generally showed smaller estimated richness than naive subsets did.

Deep-level running was used for the assay. Profiled with immunoSEQ multiplex PCR; TCRdb holds only in-frame clones, not every one. The sample contains some 1 million clones, more than 60% of which appear only once. Sequencing input: memory CD4+ T cells sorted from blood. Sample subset: CD45RA-negative fraction. V usage is TRBV11-2 and J usage is TRBJ1-3; TRBD1 agrees at 10 bases. This sequence was found in a man between 18 and 29 years old in good health. In nucleotides, the CDR3 is TGTGCCAGCAACGCCCGGACAGGGGGACTCCCTGTCTCTGGAAACACCATATATTTT. It is translated as CASNARTGGLPVSGNTIYF. The complete variable domain, with remaining parts taken from reference TRBV11-2 and TRBJ1-3, reads EAGVAQSPRYKIIEKRQSVAFWCNPISGHATLYWYQQILGQGPKLLIQFQNNGVVDDSQLPKDRFSAERLKGVDSTLKIQPAKLEDSAVYLCASNARTGGLPVSGNTIYFGEGSWLTVV.